The 9 T cell receptor beta chains reported below all come from one sample, sequenced in a study of blood T cell repertoires in COVID-19. Profiled with immunoSEQ multiplex PCR; TCRdb holds only in-frame clones, not every one. The table lists around 280,000 clones, around 90% of them singletons. The sequenced material came from peripheral blood. Receptors originate from a man between 65 and 85 years old with acute or convalescent COVID-19.

The genes are TRBV5-4 and TRBJ2-2; 8 bases agree with TRBD1. In germline, CDR1 is SGHNT, CDR2 YYREEE (reference sequence). This CDR3 spans 15 amino acids. V lost 0 bases to trimming and J lost 8 bases; unmatched junction nucleotides: 6. CDR3 sequence reads: CASSLESGGTGELFF. The CDR3 DNA reads TGTGCCAGCAGCTTGGAGTCAGGGGGCACTGGGGAGCTGTTTTTT.

The J gene is TRBJ1-3, the V gene TRBV3-1 (or the pseudogene TRBV3-2); possibly TRBD1 for D (6 bases). The CDR3 contains 15 residues. Germline V CDR1 and CDR2: LGHDT, YNNKEL (reference sequence). V was clipped by 4 bases and J by 5 bases, with 15 bases between them. The DNA of the CDR3 is TGTGCCAGCAGCCCCCTCGCGGACAGCCGAAACACCATATATTTT. It is translated as CASSPLADSRNTIYF.

The rearrangement links TRBV5-6 to TRBJ2-7; 7 bases agree with TRBD1. Germline CDR1 and CDR2: SGHDT and YYEEEE. CDR3 size: 14 residues. The trim removed 4 bases at V and 3 bases at J, leaving 7 bases unmatched. This chain's CDR3 is CASSMYGTDYEQYF. The CDR3 DNA sequence: TGTGCCAGCAGCATGTATGGGACAGACTACGAGCAGTACTTC. Full variable domain (rest looked up from reference TRBV5-6 and TRBJ2-7): DAGVTQSPTHLIKTRGQQVTLRCSPKSGHDTVSWYQQALGQGPQFIFQYYEEEERQRGNFPDRFSGHQFPNYSSELNVNALLLGDSALYLCASSMYGTDYEQYFGPGTRLTVT.

This chain connects TRBV11-2 to TRBJ2-5; TRBD2 aligns across 9 bases. Germline V gene sequence: CDR1 SGHAT, CDR2 FQNNGV. There are 17 residues in the CDR3. The V segment lost 4 bases and the J segment 4 bases; nucleotides outside the gene matches: 13. CDR3 loop: CASSSFGGGGALETQYF. CDR3 bases: TGTGCCAGCAGCTCTTTCGGTGGCGGGGGGGCCTTAGAGACCCAGTACTTC.

The V and J genes are TRBV28 and TRBJ1-5, with 7 bases identical to TRBD1. Germline V gene sequence: CDR1 MDHEN, CDR2 SYDVKM. V was clipped by 5 bases and J by 3 bases; unmatched bases: 7. The CDR3 extends over 15 amino acids. The CDR3 is CASSLQTGTNQPQHF. As DNA, the CDR3 is TGTGCCAGCAGTCTCCAGACAGGGACCAATCAGCCCCAGCATTTT. The whole variable domain, filled in from reference TRBV28 and TRBJ1-5, reads DVKVTQSSRYLVKRTGEKVFLECVQDMDHENMFWYRQDPGLGLRLIYFSYDVKMKEKGDIPEGYSVSREKKERFSLILESASTNQTSMYLCASSLQTGTNQPQHFGDGTRLSIL.

V and J are TRBV30 and TRBJ2-5, with 9 bases matching TRBD1. The ends lost 3 bases at V and 8 bases at J; junction bases unmatched: 7. Germline loops: CDR1 GTSNPN, CDR2 SVGIG (reference sequence). The CDR3 runs 13 residues. In DNA form, the CDR3 reads TGTGCCTGGAGGCGGACAGGGGTCGGCACCCAGTACTTC. It specifies CAWRRTGVGTQYF.

The CDR3 coding sequence is TGTGCCATCAGTTCAGGACTAGCTGGTGGGACAGATACGCAGTATTTT. It specifies CAISSGLAGGTDTQYF. V is TRBV10-3 and J is TRBJ2-3; 8 bases fit TRBD2. The V and J ends lost 5 bases and 3 bases, in that order; junction bases with no gene match: 10. The CDR3 runs to 16 residues. Germline V CDR1 and CDR2: ENHRY, SYGVKD.

This clone was detected once. The rearrangement uses TRBV4-2 and TRBJ2-7; 7 bases are shared with TRBD2. The CDR3 sequence is 16 residues long. Germline lookup yields CDR1 LGHNA and CDR2 YNFKEQ. V dropped 0 bases and J dropped 0; count of bases not matched to a gene: 5. The CDR3 DNA reads as TGTGCCAGCAGCCAAGATCGGGGGGTTCCCTCCTACGAGCAGTACTTC. Translated: CASSQDRGVPSYEQYF.

This clone was seen a single time. The chain carries TRBV5-1 and TRBJ1-4; D possibly corresponds to TRBD1 (6 bases). The CDR3 is 14 residues long. Germline loops: CDR1 SGHRS, CDR2 YFSETQ. The V gene lost 3 bases and the J gene lost 7 bases, with 13 bases spanning the gap. The CDR3 loop is CASSSRGGGEKLFF. DNA for the CDR3: TGCGCCAGCAGCTCACGCGGGGGCGGTGAAAAACTGTTTTTT.